The sequence of this T cell receptor (beta chain) was determined in a study of beta chain features in type 1 diabetes. CDR1 is MNHEY and CDR2 is SMNVEV in the germline V gene (reference sequence). V lost 6 bases and J lost 10, with 9 bases in between. This CDR3 is 11 amino acids long. Reverse transcribing all isolated RNA meant expressed TCRB transcripts were sequenced. There were about 3.5 million reads on average in the naive, central memory and regulatory T cell samples. Repertoires were generated with immunoSEQ multiplex PCR, while TCRdb's copy carries only in-frame clones and drops some. The sample yields 110,000 to 150,000 clones, approximately 10% seen once.

Sequencing used central memory CD4+ T cells from blood. The sequence came from a woman in her 40s in good health. V is TRBV27 and J is TRBJ1-4; D is ambiguous. As DNA, the CDR3 is TGTGCCAGCAGCCGGGGAGGAAAACTGTTTTTT. Translation gives CASSRGGKLFF.